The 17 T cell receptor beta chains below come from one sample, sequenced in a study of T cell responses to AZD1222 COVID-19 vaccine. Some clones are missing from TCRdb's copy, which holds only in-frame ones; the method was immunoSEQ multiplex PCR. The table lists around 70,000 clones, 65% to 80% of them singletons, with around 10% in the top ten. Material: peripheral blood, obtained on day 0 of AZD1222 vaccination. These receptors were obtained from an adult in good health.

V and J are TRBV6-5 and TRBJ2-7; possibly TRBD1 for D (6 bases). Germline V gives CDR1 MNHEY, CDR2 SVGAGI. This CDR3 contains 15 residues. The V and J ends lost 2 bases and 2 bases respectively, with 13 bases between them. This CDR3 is CASSYRGQQPYEQYF. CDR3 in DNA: TGTGCCAGCAGTTACCGCGGACAGCAACCCTACGAGCAGTACTTC.

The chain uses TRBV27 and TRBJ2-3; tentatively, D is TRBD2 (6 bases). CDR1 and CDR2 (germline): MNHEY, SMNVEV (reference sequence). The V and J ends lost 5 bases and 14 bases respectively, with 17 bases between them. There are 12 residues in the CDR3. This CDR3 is CASSAMGGSVYF. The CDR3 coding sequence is TGTGCCAGCAGTGCGATGGGGGGATCTGTGTATTTT.

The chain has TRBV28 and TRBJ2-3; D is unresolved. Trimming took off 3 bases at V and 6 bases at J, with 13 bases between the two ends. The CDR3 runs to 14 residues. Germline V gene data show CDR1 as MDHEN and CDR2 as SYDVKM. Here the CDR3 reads CASSFSKGVDTQYF. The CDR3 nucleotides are TGTGCCAGCAGTTTTTCCAAGGGTGTCGATACGCAGTATTTT.

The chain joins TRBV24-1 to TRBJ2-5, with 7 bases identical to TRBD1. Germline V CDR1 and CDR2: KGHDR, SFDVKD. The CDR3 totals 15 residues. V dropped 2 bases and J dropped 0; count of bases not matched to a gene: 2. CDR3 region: CATSDWGQYQETQYF. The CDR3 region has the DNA TGTGCCACCAGTGATTGGGGACAGTACCAAGAGACCCAGTACTTC.

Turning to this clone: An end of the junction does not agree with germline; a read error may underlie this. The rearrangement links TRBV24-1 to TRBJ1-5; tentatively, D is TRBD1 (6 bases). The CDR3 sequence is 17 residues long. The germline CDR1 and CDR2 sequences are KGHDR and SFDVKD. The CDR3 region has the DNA TGTGCCACCTGTGATTCGGGGAACTGGGGGGGGGCGCAGCCCCAGCATTTT. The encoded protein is CATCDSGNWGGAQPQHF.

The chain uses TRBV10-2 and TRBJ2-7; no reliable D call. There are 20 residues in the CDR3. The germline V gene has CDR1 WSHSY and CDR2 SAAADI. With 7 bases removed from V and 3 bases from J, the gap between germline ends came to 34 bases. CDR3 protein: CASTSLDAANSKKTYYEQYF. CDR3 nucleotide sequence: TGCGCCAGCACCTCGCTAGATGCGGCCAACTCAAAAAAAACTTACTACGAGCAGTACTTC.

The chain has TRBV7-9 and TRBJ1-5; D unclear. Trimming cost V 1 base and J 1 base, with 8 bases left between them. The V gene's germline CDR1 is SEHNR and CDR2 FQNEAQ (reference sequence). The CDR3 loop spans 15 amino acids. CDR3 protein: CASSLGPLSNQPQHF. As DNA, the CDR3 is TGTGCCAGCAGCTTAGGACCTCTCAGCAATCAGCCCCAGCATTTT. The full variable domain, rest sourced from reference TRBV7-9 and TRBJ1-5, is DTGVSQNPRHKITKRGQNVTFRCDPISEHNRLYWYRQTLGQGPEFLTYFQNEAQLEKSRLLSDRFSAERPKGSFSTLEIQRTEQGDSAMYLCASSLGPLSNQPQHFGDGTRLSIL.

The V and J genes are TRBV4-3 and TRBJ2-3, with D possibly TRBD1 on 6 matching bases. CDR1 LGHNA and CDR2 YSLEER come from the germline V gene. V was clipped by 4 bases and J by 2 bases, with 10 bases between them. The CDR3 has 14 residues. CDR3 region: CASSPVGATDTQYF. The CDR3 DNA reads TGCGCCAGCAGCCCCGTGGGGGCCACAGATACGCAGTATTTT.

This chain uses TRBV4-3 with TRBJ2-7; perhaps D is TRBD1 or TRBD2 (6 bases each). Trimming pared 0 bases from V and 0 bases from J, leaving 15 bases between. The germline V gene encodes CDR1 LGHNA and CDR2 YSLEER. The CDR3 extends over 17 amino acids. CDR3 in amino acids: CASSQDSVGGSSYEQYF. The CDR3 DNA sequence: TGCGCCAGCAGCCAAGATTCGGTCGGGGGCAGCTCCTACGAGCAGTACTTC.

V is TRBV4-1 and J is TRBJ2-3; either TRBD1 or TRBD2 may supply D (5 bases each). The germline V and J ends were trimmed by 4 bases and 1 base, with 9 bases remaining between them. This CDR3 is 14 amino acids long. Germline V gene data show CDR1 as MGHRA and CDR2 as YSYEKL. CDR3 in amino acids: CASSRTGRTDTQYF. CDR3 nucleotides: TGCGCCAGCAGCCGGACGGGGCGCACAGATACGCAGTATTTT.

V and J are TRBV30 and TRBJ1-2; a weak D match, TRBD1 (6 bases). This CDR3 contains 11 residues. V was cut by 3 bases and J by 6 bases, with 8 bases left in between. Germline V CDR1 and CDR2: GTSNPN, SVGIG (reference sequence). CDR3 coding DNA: TGTGCCTGGAGAGGGGGTGATGGCTACACCTTC. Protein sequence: CAWRGGDGYTF.

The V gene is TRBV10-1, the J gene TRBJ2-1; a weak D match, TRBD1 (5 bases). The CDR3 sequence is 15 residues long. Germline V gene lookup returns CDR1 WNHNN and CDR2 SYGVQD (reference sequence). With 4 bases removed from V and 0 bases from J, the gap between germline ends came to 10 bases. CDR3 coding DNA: TGCGCCAGCAGTGTGGTTAGGGGCTCCTACAATGAGCAGTTCTTC. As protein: CASSVVRGSYNEQFF.

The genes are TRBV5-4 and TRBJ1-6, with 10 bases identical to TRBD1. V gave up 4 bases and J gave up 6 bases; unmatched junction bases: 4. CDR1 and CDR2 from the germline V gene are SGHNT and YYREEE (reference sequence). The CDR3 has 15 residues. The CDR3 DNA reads TGTGCCAGCAGCGGGACAGGGGACAGTAATTCACCCCTCCACTTT. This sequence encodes CASSGTGDSNSPLHF.

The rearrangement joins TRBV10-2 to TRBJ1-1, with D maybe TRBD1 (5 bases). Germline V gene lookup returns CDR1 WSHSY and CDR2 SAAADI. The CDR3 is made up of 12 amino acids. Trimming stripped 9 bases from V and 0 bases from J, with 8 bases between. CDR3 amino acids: CASRQMNTEAFF. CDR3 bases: TGCGCCAGTCGACAGATGAACACTGAAGCTTTCTTT.

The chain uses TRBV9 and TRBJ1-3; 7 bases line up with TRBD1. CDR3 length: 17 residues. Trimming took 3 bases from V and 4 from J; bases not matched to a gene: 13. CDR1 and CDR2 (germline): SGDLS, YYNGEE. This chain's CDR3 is CASSAPVKQGSGNTIYF. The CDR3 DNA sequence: TGTGCCAGCAGCGCTCCCGTCAAACAGGGGTCCGGAAACACCATATATTTT.

The CDR3 DNA sequence: TGTGCCAGCAGCTGGATAGCGGGGGGTCCCCTGGGGGGTGAGCAGTTCTTC. It translates to CASSWIAGGPLGGEQFF. The chain carries TRBV5-6 and TRBJ2-1; TRBD2 matches 10 bases. CDR3 length: 17 amino acids. Per the germline V gene, CDR1 is SGHDT and CDR2 is YYEEEE. The V gene end was trimmed by 3 bases and the J gene end by 9 bases; junction bases not matched to a gene: 15.

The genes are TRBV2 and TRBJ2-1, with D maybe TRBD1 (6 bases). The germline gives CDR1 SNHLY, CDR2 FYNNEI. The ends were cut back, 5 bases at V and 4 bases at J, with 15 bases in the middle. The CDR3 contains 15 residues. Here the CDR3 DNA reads TGTGCCAGCAGTTATGACAGGACGGTTTACAATGAGCAGTTCTTC. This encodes CASSYDRTVYNEQFF.